These 20 T cell receptor beta chains were sequenced from one sample in a study of blood T cell repertoires in COVID-19. Measured with immunoSEQ multiplex PCR; TCRdb has only the in-frame clones, and not every one. The sample has some 100,000 clones, more than 75% seen once. The sequencing sample was made of peripheral blood. These receptor sequences come from an elderly woman with active COVID-19.

The chain recombines TRBV6-2 or TRBV6-3 with TRBJ2-6; the D gene is possibly TRBD1 (6 bases). The CDR3 sequence is 22 residues long. CDR1 is MNHEY and CDR2 is SVGEGT in the germline V gene. V was cut by 6 bases and J by 0 bases, with 30 bases left in between. Written as DNA, the CDR3 is TGTGCCAGCAGCCCCGGGACAAGGTTTTTCGCACACGCTAACTCTGGGGCCAACGTCCTGACTTTC. This sequence encodes CASSPGTRFFAHANSGANVLTF.

The chain recombines TRBV3-1 (or the pseudogene TRBV3-2) with TRBJ2-1, with D hard to call. The CDR3 has 14 residues. V lost 0 bases and J lost 7, with 10 bases in between. Germline CDR1 reads LGHDT; CDR2 reads YNNKEL (reference sequence). CDR3 sequence reads: CASSQEARGNEQFF. The CDR3 DNA reads TGTGCCAGCAGCCAAGAGGCTCGAGGTAATGAGCAGTTCTTC.

The CDR3 DNA follows: TGTGCCAGCAGCTTCGCACTGGACACGATGAACACTGAAGCTTTCTTT. Translation: CASSFALDTMNTEAFF. This chain uses TRBV13 with TRBJ1-1, with a possible D match to TRBD1 (5 bases). V gave up 3 bases and J gave up 0 bases, with 14 bases separating them. The CDR3 spans 16 residues. Germline V gene lookup returns CDR1 PRHDT and CDR2 FYEKMQ (reference sequence).

V is TRBV7-3 and J is TRBJ2-7; 10 nucleotides align to TRBD1. With V trimmed by 3 bases and J by 5 bases, 4 bases remained unmatched. Germline CDR1 is SGHTA and CDR2 is FQGTGA. The CDR3 extends over 14 amino acids. CDR3 nucleotide sequence: TGTGCCAGCAGCTTGGGGACAGGGGCCCACGAGCAGTACTTC. It encodes CASSLGTGAHEQYF.

In its sample, this clone was seen once. The chain carries TRBV19 and TRBJ1-5; 8 positions agree with TRBD1. CDR3 size: 15 residues. After removal of 5 bases from V and 5 bases from J, the junction contained 8 bases not matched to a gene. Looked up from germline, CDR1 is LNHDA and CDR2 is SQIVND (reference sequence). The CDR3 DNA sequence: TGTGCCAGTAGTCCGCCAGGCAGGGGGCATCAGCCCCAGCATTTT. Encoded protein: CASSPPGRGHQPQHF.

Written as DNA, the CDR3 is TGCGCCAGCAGCCCCCGGGACAGGGCTAGACAAGAGACCCAGTACTTC. Its translation is CASSPRDRARQETQYF. The chain combines TRBV4-1 with TRBJ2-5, with TRBD1 matching 9 bases. V was clipped by 4 bases and J by 2 bases; unmatched bases: 8. This CDR3 contains 16 residues. CDR1 MGHRA and CDR2 YSYEKL come from the germline V gene.

V usage is TRBV28 and J usage is TRBJ2-5; D may be TRBD2 (5 bases). Per germline, CDR1 MDHEN and CDR2 SYDVKM. The CDR3 length is 15 residues. Trimming cost V 4 bases and J 5 bases, with 17 bases left between them. The CDR3 here is CASSYLGIRRETQYF. CDR3 sequence (DNA): TGTGCCAGCAGTTACCTCGGGATCCGACGGGAGACCCAGTACTTC.

Here the CDR3 reads CACNSGAPSYEQYF. The DNA of the CDR3 is TGTGCCTGTAATTCGGGAGCCCCATCCTACGAGCAGTACTTC. The rearrangement links TRBV6-5 to TRBJ2-7; D may be TRBD2 (6 bases). From germline, CDR1 is MNHEY and CDR2 SVGAGI. The CDR3 loop spans 14 amino acids. Trimming pared 11 bases from V and 1 base from J, leaving 18 bases between.

The chain carries TRBV21-1 and TRBJ2-2; no check of the table's D call, TRBD1, against the DNA was made. TRBV21-1 is shown as a pseudogene. This CDR3 contains 14 residues. The chain's CDR3 is CASLLVGGGGELFF. Here the CDR3 DNA reads TGTGCCAGCTTACTTGTTGGGGGCGGCGGGGAGCTGTTTTTT.

The CDR3 DNA reads as TGTGCCAGCAGTGAAGGACAGGACCCCACCGGGGAGCTGTTTTTT. It specifies CASSEGQDPTGELFF. The V gene is TRBV2, the J gene TRBJ2-2, with D possibly matching TRBD1 (6 bases). This CDR3 is built from 15 residues. Germline V CDR1 and CDR2: SNHLY, FYNNEI. V gave up 1 base and J gave up 4 bases, with 10 bases separating them.

The chain combines TRBV5-5 with TRBJ2-1; D gene uncertain. The ends were cut back, 0 bases at V and 4 bases at J, with 11 bases in the middle. CDR1 and CDR2 from the germline V gene are SGHKS and YYEKEE (reference sequence). The CDR3 contains 15 residues. The CDR3 DNA reads as TGTGCCAGCAGCTTGGTTCTACCTTCATACAATGAGCAGTTCTTC. It specifies CASSLVLPSYNEQFF. Full variable domain (rest looked up from reference TRBV5-5 and TRBJ2-1): DAGVTQSPTHLIKTRGQQVTLRCSPISGHKSVSWYQQVLGQGPQFIFQYYEKEERGRGNFPDRFSARQFPNYSSELNVNALLLGDSALYLCASSLVLPSYNEQFFGPGTRLTVL.

This chain joins TRBV7-2 and TRBJ2-5; D is unclear. V lost 4 bases, J lost 5 bases, and 11 bases lay in between. CDR1 is SGHTA, CDR2 FQGNSA, per germline. This CDR3 contains 13 residues. As DNA, the CDR3 is TGTGCCAGCAGCTATCTAGTGGAGGAGACCCAGTACTTC. It encodes CASSYLVEETQYF.

The gene calls are TRBV7-8 and TRBJ1-5, with 7 bases fitting TRBD1. This CDR3 has 15 amino acids. The V gene's germline CDR1 is SGHVS and CDR2 FQNEAQ. V was clipped by 2 bases and J by 2 bases; unmatched bases: 3. CDR3 amino acids: CASSLSGGGNQPQHF. The CDR3 DNA reads TGTGCCAGCAGCTTATCAGGGGGTGGCAATCAGCCCCAGCATTTT. Together with reference TRBV7-8 and TRBJ1-5, the CDR3 gives the full variable domain: GAGVSQSPRYKVAKRGQDVALRCDPISGHVSLFWYQQALGQGPEFLTYFQNEAQLDKSGLPSDRFFAERPEGSVSTLKIQRTQQEDSAVYLCASSLSGGGNQPQHFGDGTRLSIL.

The V call is TRBV7-9, the J call TRBJ2-7; D is uncertain. The CDR3 spans 11 residues. The V gene's germline CDR1 is SEHNR and CDR2 FQNEAQ (reference sequence). Trimming cost V 2 bases and J 5 bases, with 4 bases left between them. The CDR3 DNA is TGTGCCAGCAGCTTATTCGACGAGCAGTACTTC. The encoded protein is CASSLFDEQYF.

The chain couples TRBV10-1 to TRBJ2-7; a possible D gene is TRBD2 (5 bases). V was shortened by 3 bases and J by 2 bases, with 11 bases between the two germline ends. Germline CDR1 is WNHNN and CDR2 is SYGVQD (reference sequence). This CDR3 has 14 amino acids. CDR3 coding DNA: TGCGCCAGCAGTGAACGAGCGGCGCCCTACGAGCAGTACTTC. Translated, it gives CASSERAAPYEQYF.

This clone has just one count. V and J are TRBV13 and TRBJ2-7; 10 bases align to TRBD2. The junction had 14 bases not matched to a gene; V was cut back by 0 bases and J by 12 bases. This CDR3 region has 16 residues. Germline CDR1 reads PRHDT; CDR2 reads FYEKMQ (reference sequence). The CDR3 DNA sequence: TGTGCCAGCAGCTTAGGCGGCGCTAGCGGGGGTGTTTGGATGTACTTC. This codes for CASSLGGASGGVWMYF.

The rearrangement uses TRBV7-2 and TRBJ1-3, with a tentative D call TRBD1 (6 bases). CDR1 is SGHTA and CDR2 is FQGNSA in the germline V gene. The CDR3 length is 15 residues. V was trimmed by 5 bases and J by 0 bases, leaving 11 bases between them. The CDR3 nucleotides read TGTGCCAGCAGCCCGTGGGACACCTCTGGAAACACCATATATTTT. Its translation: CASSPWDTSGNTIYF. The full variable domain, rest sourced from reference TRBV7-2 and TRBJ1-3, is GAGVSQSPSNKVTEKGKDVELRCDPISGHTALYWYRQSLGQGLEFLIYFQGNSAPDKSGLPSDRFSAERTGGSVSTLTIQRTQQEDSAVYLCASSPWDTSGNTIYFGEGSWLTVV.

The chain uses TRBV11-3 and TRBJ2-3; 11 bases agree with TRBD2. V lost 5 bases and J lost 0; bases outside the gene matches: 4. The CDR3 has 16 amino acids. In germline, CDR1 is SGHNT, CDR2 YENEEA. The CDR3, as DNA: TGTGCCAGCAGCCTACGGACTAGCGGGAGCACAGATACGCAGTATTTT. This encodes CASSLRTSGSTDTQYF.

This clone was found once. The rearrangement joins TRBV7-3 to TRBJ2-1; TRBD2 matches 14 bases. The V gene's germline CDR1 is SGHTA and CDR2 FQGTGA. The CDR3 totals 16 residues. After removal of 5 bases from V and 7 bases from J, the junction contained 7 bases not matched to a gene. The CDR3, as DNA: TGTGCCAGCAGCCGTGGACTAGCGGGAGGAGAAAATGAGCAGTTCTTC. It translates to CASSRGLAGGENEQFF.

The chain is built from TRBV6-2 or TRBV6-3 and TRBJ2-5; 8 bases map to TRBD2. The germline V gene has CDR1 MNHEY and CDR2 SVGEGT. This CDR3 comprises 17 residues. J gave up 2 bases and V 0 bases, and 8 bases lay outside the gene matches. CDR3 bases: TGTGCCAGCAGTTACTCGTTCGGGAGGGCCGATCAAGAGACCCAGTACTTC. Its translation: CASSYSFGRADQETQYF.